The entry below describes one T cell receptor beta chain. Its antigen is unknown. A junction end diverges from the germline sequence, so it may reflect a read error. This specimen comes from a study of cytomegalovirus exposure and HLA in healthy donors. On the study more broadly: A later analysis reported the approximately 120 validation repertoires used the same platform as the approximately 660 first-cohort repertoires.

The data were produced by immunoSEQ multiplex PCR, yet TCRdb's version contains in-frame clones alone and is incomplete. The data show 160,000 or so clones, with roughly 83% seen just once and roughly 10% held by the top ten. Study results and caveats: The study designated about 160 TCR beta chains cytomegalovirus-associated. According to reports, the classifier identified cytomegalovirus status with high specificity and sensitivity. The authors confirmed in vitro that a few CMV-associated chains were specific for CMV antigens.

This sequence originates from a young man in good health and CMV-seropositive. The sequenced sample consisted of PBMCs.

The CDR3 region is CLTSSYNEQFF. CDR3 sequence (DNA): TGCTTAACAAGCTCCTACAATGAGCAGTTCTTC. The J gene is TRBJ2-1, the V gene TRBV28; D not certain. This CDR3 is 11 amino acids long. CDR1 is MDHEN and CDR2 is SYDVKM in the germline V gene.